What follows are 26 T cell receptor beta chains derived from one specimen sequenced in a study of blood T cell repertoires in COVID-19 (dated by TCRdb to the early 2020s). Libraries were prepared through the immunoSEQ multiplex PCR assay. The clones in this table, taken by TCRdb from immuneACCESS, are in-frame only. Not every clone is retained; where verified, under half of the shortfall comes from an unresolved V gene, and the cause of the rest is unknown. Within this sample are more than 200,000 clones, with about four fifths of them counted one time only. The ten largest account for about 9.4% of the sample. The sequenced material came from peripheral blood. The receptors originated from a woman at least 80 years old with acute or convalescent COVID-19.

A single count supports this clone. The CDR3 coding sequence is TGTGCCAGCAGTCCTCAGGGGTATCAGCCCCAGCATTTT. Its protein product is CASSPQGYQPQHF. This rearrangement joins TRBV12-3 or TRBV12-4 to TRBJ1-5; D is perhaps TRBD1 (6 bases). V dropped 5 bases and J dropped 5 bases, with 10 bases sitting between them. The CDR3 runs to 13 residues.

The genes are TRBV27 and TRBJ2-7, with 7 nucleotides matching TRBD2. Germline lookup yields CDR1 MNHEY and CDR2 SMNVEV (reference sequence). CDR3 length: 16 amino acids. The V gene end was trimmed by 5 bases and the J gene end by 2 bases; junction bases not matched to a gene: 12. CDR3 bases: TGTGCCAGCAGTGGGGGAAAGGTAGCGGGTCCCTACGAGCAGTACTTC. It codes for CASSGGKVAGPYEQYF.

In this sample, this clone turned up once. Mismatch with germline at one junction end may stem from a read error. CDR3 in DNA: TGTGCCAGCAGTTACTCAGTTTACAATGGGCAGTTCTTC. It yields the protein CASSYSVYNGQFF. V gene TRBV6-2 or TRBV6-3 combines with J gene TRBJ2-1; no clear D gene. CDR1 is MNHEY and CDR2 is SVGEGT in the germline V gene. The CDR3 length is 13 residues.

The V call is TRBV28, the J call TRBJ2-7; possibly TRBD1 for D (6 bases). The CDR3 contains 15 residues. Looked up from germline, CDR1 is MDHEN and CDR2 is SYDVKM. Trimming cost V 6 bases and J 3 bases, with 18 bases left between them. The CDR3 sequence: CASRSMRKTGYEQYF. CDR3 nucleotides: TGTGCCAGCAGAAGCATGCGAAAGACAGGCTACGAGCAGTACTTC.

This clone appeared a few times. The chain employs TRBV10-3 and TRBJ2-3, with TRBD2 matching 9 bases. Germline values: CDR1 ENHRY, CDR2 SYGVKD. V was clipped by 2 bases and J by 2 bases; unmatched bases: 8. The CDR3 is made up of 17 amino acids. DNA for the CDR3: TGTGCCATCAGTGAGGGGGGTAGCGGGAGAACCACAGATACGCAGTATTTT. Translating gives CAISEGGSGRTTDTQYF.

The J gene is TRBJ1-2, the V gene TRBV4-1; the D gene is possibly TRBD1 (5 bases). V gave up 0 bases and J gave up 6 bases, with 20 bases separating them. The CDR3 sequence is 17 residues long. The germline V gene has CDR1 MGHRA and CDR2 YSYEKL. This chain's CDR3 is CASSQDPLRDQKDGYTF. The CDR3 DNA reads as TGCGCCAGCAGCCAAGATCCCCTCAGGGATCAAAAGGATGGCTACACCTTC.

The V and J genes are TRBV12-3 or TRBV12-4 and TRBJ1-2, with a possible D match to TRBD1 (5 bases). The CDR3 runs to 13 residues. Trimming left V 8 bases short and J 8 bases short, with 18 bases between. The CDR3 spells CASGGTPVAGYTF. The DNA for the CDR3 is TGTGCCAGCGGGGGGACCCCCGTTGCGGGCTACACCTTC.

The chain's CDR3 is CASSEAGQGGTEAFF. CDR3 coding DNA: TGTGCCAGCAGTGAAGCAGGCCAGGGGGGCACTGAAGCTTTCTTT. The genes are TRBV6-1 and TRBJ1-1, with TRBD1 matching over 7 bases. This CDR3 has 15 amino acids. CDR1 and CDR2 from the germline V gene are MNHNS and SASEGT. V lost 0 bases to trimming and J lost 4 bases; unmatched junction nucleotides: 5.

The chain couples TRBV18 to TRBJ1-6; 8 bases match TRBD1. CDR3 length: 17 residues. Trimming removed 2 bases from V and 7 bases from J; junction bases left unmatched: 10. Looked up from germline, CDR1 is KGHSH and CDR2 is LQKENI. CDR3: CASSPTRGLIMNSPLHF. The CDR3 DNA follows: TGTGCCAGCTCACCAACCAGGGGGCTTATTATGAATTCACCCCTCCACTTT.

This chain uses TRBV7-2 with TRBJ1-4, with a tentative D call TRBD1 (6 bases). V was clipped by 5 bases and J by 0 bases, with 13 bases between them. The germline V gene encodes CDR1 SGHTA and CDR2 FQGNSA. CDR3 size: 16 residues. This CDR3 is CASSEQGVATNEKLFF. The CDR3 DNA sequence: TGTGCCAGCAGCGAACAGGGTGTTGCAACTAATGAAAAACTGTTTTTT.

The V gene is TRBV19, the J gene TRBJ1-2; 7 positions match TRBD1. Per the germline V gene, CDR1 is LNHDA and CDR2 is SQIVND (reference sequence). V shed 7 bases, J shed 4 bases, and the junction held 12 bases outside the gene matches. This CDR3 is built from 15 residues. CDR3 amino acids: CASTLAIQGTYGYTF. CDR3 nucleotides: TGTGCCAGTACCCTCGCGATACAGGGGACCTATGGCTACACCTTC.

CDR3 DNA sequence: TGTGCCATCAGTGAAAGGACAGGGATCGGAAATGAGCAGTTCTTC. Protein: CAISERTGIGNEQFF. The chain employs TRBV10-3 and TRBJ2-1; 8 bases fit TRBD1. Trimming took 3 bases from V and 7 from J; bases not matched to a gene: 8. The CDR3 loop spans 15 amino acids. The germline V gene encodes CDR1 ENHRY and CDR2 SYGVKD.

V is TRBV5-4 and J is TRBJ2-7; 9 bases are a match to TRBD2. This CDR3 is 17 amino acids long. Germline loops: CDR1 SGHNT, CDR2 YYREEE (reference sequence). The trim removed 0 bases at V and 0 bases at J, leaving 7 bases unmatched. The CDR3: CASSLGLAVSSSYEQYF. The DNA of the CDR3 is TGTGCCAGCAGCTTGGGACTAGCGGTTTCGAGCTCCTACGAGCAGTACTTC.

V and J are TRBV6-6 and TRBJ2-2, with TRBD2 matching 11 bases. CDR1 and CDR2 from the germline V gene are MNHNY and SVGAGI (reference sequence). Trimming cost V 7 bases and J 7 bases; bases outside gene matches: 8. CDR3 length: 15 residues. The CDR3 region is CASTVSGGEHGELFF. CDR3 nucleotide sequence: TGTGCCAGCACCGTTAGCGGGGGGGAGCACGGGGAGCTGTTTTTT.

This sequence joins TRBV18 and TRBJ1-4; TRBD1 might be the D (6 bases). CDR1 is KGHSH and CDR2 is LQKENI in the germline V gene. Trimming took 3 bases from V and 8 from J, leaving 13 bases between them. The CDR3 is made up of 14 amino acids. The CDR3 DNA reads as TGTGCCAGCTCACCCAGACAGGCAGCCGAAAAACTGTTTTTT. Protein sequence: CASSPRQAAEKLFF.

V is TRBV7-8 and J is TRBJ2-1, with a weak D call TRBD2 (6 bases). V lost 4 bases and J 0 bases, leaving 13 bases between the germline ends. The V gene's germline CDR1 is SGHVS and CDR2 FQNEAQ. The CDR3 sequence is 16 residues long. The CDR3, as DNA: TGTGCCAGCAGCTCCGGGACTCTGAGCTCCTACAATGAGCAGTTCTTC. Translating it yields CASSSGTLSSYNEQFF.

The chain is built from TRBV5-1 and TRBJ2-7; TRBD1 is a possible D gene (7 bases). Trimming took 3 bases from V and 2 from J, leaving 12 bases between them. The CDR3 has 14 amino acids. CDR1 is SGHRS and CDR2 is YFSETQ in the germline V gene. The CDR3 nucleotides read TGCGCCAGCAGCTGGAGGGACAGTCCCTACGAGCAGTACTTC. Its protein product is CASSWRDSPYEQYF.

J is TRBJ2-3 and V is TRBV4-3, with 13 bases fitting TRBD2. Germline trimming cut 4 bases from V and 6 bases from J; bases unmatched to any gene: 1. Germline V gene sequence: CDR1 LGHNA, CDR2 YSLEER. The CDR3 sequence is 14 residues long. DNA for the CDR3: TGCGCCAGCAGCCGGGGACTAGCGGGGGATACGCAGTATTTT. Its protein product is CASSRGLAGDTQYF.

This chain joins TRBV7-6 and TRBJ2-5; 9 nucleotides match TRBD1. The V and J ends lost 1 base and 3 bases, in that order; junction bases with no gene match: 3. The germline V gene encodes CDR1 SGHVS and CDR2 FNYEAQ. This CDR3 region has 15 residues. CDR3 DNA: TGTGCCAGCAGCTTAGGGGGGACAGGGAAAGAGACCCAGTACTTC. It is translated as CASSLGGTGKETQYF.

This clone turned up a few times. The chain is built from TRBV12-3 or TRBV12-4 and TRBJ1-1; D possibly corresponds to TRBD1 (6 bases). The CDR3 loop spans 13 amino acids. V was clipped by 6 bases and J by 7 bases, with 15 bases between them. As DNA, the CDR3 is TGTGCCAGCAGCAAGGGGGTCGCGGGTGAAGCTTTCTTT. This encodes CASSKGVAGEAFF.

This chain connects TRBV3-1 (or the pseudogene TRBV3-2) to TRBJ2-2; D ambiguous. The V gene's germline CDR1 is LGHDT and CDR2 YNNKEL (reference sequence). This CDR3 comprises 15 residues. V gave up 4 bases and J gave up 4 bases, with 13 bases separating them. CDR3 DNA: TGTGCCAGCAGCCTCCTAATGGCAGGCACCGGGGAGCTGTTTTTT. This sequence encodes CASSLLMAGTGELFF.

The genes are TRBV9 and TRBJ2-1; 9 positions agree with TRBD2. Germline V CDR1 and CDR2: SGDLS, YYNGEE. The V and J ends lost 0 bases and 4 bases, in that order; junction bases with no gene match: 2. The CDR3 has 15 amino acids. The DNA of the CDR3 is TGTGCCAGCAGCGTAGGAGCGGGAGGATACAATGAGCAGTTCTTC. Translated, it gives CASSVGAGGYNEQFF.

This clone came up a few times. CDR3 residues: CASRTATTTNEKLFF. CDR3 bases: TGTGCCAGTAGGACAGCCACTACAACTAATGAAAAACTGTTTTTT. The chain recombines TRBV19 with TRBJ1-4; TRBD1 might be the D (5 bases). This CDR3 is 15 amino acids long. The germline V gene has CDR1 LNHDA and CDR2 SQIVND (reference sequence). Trimming stripped 6 bases from V and 0 bases from J, with 11 bases between. Full variable domain (outside the CDR3, taken from reference TRBV19 and TRBJ1-4): DGGITQSPKYLFRKEGQNVTLSCEQNLNHDAMYWYRQDPGQGLRLIYYSQIVNDFQKGDIAEGYSVSREKKESFPLTVTSAQKNPTAFYLCASRTATTTNEKLFFGSGTQLSVL.

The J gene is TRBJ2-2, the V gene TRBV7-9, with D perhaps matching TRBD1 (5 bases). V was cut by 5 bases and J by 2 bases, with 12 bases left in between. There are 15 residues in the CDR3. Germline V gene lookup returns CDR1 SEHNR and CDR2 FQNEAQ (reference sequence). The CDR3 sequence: CASSRRRDNTGELFF. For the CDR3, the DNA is TGTGCCAGCAGCCGGCGCAGGGATAACACCGGGGAGCTGTTTTTT.

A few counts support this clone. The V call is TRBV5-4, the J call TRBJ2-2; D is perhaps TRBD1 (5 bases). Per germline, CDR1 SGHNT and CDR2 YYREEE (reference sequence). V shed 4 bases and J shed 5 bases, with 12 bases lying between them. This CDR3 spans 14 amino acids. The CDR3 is CASSIRVGTGELFF. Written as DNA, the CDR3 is TGTGCCAGCAGCATCAGGGTAGGGACCGGGGAGCTGTTTTTT.

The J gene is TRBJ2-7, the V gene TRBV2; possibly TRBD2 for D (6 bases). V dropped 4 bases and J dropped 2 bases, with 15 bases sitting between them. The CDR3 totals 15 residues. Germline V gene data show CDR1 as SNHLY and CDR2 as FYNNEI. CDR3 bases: TGTGCCAGCAGTGGTAAAGGCGGGATGACCTACGAGCAGTACTTC. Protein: CASSGKGGMTYEQYF.